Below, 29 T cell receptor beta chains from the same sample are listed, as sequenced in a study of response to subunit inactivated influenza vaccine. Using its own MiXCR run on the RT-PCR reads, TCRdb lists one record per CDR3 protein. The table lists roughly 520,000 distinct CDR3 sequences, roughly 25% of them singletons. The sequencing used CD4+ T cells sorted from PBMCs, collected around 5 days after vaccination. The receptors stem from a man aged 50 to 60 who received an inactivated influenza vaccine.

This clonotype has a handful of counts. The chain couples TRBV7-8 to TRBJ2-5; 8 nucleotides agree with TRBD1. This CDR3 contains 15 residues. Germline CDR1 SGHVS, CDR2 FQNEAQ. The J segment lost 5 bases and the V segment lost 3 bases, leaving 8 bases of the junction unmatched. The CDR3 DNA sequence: TGTGCCAGCAGCTTTGGACAGGGTACTTTGGAGACCCAGTACTTC. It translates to CASSFGQGTLETQYF.

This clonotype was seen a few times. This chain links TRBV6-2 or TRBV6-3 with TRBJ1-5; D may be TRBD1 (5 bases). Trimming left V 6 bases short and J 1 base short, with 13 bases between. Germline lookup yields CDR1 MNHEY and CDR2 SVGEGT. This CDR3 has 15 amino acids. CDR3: CASSPPGGSNQPQHF. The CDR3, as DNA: TGTGCCAGCAGCCCCCCCGGGGGGAGCAATCAGCCCCAGCATTTT.

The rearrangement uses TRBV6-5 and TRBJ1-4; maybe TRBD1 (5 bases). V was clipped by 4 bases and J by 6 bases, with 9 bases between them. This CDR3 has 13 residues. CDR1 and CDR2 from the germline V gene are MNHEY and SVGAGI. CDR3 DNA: TGTGCCAGCAGTTCAGGGATCCATGAAAAACTGTTTTTT. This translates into CASSSGIHEKLFF.

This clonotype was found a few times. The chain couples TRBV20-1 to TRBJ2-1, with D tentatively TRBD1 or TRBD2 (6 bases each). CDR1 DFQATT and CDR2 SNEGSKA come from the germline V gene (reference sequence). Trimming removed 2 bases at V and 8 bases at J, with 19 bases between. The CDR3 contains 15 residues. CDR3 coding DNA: TGCAGTGCTAGACATGATGGGTTGGGGGGCGATGAGCAGTTCTTC. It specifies CSARHDGLGGDEQFF.

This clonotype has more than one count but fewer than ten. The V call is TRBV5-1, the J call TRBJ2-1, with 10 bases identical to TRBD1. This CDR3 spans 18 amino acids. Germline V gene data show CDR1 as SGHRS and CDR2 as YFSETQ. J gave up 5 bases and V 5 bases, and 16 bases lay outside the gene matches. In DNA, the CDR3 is TGCGCCAGCAGATATAATATTGCCGGGACAGGGGAAAACAATGAGCAGTTCTTC. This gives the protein CASRYNIAGTGENNEQFF.

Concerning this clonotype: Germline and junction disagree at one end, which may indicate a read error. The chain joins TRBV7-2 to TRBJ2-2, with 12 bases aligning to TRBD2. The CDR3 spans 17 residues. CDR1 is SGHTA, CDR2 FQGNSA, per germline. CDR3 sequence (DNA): TGTGCCAGCAGCCCCCGTTGGACTAGCGGGACAACCGGGGGGCTGTTTTTT. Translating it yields CASSPRWTSGTTGGLFF. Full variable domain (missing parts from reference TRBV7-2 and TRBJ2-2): GAGVSQSPSNKVTEKGKDVELRCDPISGHTALYWYRQSLGQGLEFLIYFQGNSAPDKSGLPSDRFSAERTGGSVSTLTIQRTQQEDSAVYLCASSPRWTSGTTGGLFFGEGSRLTVL.

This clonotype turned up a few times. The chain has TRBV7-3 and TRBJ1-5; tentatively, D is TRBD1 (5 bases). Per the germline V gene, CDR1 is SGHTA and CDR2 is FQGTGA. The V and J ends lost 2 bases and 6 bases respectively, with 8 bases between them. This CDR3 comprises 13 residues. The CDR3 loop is CASSLFQGQPQHF. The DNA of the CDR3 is TGTGCCAGCAGCTTATTCCAGGGTCAGCCCCAGCATTTT.

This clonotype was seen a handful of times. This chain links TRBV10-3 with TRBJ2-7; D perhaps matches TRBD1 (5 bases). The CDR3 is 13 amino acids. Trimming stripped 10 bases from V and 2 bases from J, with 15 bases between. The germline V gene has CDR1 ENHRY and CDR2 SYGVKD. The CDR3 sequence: CATGDRPPYEQYF. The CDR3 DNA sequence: TGTGCCACCGGAGACAGACCCCCCTACGAGCAGTACTTC.

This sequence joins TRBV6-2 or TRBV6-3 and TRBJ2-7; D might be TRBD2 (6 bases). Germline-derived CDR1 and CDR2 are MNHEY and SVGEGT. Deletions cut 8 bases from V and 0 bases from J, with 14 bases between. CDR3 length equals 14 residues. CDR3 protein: CASAYAGSSYEQYF. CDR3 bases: TGTGCCAGCGCTTATGCCGGGAGCTCCTACGAGCAGTACTTC.

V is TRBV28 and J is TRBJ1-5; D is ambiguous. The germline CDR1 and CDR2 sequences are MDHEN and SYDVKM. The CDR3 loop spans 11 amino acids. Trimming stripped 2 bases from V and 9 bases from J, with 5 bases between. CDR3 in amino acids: CASSLMSPQHF. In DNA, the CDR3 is TGTGCCAGCAGTTTAATGTCGCCCCAGCATTTT.

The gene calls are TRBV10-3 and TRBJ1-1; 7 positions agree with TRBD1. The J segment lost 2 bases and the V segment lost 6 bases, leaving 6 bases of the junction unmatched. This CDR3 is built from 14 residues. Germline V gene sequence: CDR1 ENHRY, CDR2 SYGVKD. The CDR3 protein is CAISPGQINTEAFF. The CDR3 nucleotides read TGTGCCATCAGCCCGGGACAGATTAACACTGAAGCTTTCTTT.

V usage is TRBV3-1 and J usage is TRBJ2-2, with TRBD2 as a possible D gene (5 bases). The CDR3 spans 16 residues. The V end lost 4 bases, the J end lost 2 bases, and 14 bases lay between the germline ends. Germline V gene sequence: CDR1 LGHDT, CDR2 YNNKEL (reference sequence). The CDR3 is CASSPSSRRNTGELFF. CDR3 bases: TGTGCCAGCAGCCCTTCTAGCCGCAGAAACACCGGGGAGCTGTTTTTT.

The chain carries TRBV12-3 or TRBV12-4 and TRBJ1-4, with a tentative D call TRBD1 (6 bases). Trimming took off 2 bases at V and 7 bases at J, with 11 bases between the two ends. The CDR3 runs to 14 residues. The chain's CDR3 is CASSLSAGVEKLFF. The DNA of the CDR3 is TGTGCCAGCAGTTTATCCGCAGGGGTTGAAAAACTGTTTTTT.

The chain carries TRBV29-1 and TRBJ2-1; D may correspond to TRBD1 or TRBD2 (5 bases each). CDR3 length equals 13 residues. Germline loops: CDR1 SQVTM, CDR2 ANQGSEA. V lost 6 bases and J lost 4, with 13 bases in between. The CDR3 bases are TGCAGCGTCCGGGACCGGCTGTACAATGAGCAGTTCTTC. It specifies CSVRDRLYNEQFF.

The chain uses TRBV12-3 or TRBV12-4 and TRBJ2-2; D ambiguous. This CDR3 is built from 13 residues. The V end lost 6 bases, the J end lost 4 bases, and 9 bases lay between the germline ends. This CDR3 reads CASSLTTTGELFF. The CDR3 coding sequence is TGTGCCAGCAGCCTTACAACCACCGGGGAGCTGTTTTTT.

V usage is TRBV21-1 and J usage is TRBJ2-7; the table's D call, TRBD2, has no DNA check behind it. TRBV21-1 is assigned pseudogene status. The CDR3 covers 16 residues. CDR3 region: CASSIPPLYRSYEQYF. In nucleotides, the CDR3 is TGTGCCAGCAGCATCCCCCCGCTGTACAGGTCCTACGAGCAGTACTTC.

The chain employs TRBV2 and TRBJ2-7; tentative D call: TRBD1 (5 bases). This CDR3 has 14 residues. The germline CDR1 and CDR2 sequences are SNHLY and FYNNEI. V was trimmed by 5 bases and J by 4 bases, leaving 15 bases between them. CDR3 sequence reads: CASSFQGDQYEQYF. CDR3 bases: TGTGCCAGCAGTTTTCAGGGTGATCAATACGAGCAGTACTTC.

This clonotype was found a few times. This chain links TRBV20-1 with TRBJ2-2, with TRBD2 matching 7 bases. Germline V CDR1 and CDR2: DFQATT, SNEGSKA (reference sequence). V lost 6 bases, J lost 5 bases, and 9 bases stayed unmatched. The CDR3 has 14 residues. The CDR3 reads CSAGRTGGTGELFF. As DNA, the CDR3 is TGCAGTGCCGGGAGGACGGGCGGGACCGGGGAGCTGTTTTTT.

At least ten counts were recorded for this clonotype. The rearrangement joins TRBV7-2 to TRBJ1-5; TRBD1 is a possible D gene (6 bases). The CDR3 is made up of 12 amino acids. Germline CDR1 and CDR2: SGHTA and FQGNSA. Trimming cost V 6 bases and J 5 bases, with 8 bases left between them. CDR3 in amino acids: CASRQGDQPQHF. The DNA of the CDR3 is TGTGCCAGCAGACAGGGAGATCAGCCCCAGCATTTT.

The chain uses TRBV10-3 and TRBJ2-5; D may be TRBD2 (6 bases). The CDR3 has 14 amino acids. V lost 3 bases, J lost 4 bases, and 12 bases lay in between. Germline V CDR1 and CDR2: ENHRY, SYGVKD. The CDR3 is CAISDWRGVETQYF. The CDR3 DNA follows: TGTGCCATCAGTGATTGGCGGGGAGTAGAGACCCAGTACTTC.

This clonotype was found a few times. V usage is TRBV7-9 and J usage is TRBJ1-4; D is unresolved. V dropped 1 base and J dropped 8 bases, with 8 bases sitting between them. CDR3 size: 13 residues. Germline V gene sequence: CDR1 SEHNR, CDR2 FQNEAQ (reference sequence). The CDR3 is CASSLVAGEKLFF. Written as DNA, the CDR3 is TGTGCCAGCAGCTTAGTAGCCGGGGAAAAACTGTTTTTT. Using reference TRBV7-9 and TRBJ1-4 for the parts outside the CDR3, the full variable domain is DTGVSQNPRHKITKRGQNVTFRCDPISEHNRLYWYRQTLGQGPEFLTYFQNEAQLEKSRLLSDRFSAERPKGSFSTLEIQRTEQGDSAMYLCASSLVAGEKLFFGSGTQLSVL.

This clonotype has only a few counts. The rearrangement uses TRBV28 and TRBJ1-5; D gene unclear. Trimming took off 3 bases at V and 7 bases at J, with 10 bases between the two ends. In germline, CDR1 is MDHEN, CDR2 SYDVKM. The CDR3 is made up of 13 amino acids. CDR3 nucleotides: TGTGCCAGCAGTTTCGAGGTAGGACAGCCCCAGCATTTT. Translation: CASSFEVGQPQHF.

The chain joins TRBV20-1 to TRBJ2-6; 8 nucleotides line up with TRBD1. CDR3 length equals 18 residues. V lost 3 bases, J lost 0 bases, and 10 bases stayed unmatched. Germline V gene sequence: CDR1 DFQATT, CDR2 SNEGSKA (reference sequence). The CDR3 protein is CSARTFGQGGSGANVLTF. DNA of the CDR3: TGCAGTGCTAGGACCTTCGGACAGGGAGGCTCTGGGGCCAACGTCCTGACTTTC.

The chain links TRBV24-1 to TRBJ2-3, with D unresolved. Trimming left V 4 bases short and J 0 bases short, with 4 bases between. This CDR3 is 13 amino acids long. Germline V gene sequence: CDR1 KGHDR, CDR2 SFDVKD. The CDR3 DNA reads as TGTGCCACCAGTGACGCGAGCACAGATACGCAGTATTTT. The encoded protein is CATSDASTDTQYF.

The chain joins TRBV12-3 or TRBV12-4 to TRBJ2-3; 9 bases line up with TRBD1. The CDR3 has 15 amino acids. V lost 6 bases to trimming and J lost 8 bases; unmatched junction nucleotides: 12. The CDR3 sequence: CASSRPGQGGGTQYF. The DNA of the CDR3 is TGTGCCAGCAGCCGACCGGGACAGGGTGGGGGTACGCAGTATTTT.

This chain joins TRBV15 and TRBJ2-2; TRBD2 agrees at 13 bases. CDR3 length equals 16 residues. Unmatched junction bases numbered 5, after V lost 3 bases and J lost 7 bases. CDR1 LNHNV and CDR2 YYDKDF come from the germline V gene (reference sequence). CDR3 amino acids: CATSSRLAGGRGELFF. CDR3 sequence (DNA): TGTGCCACCAGCAGCCGACTAGCGGGAGGCCGCGGGGAGCTGTTTTTT. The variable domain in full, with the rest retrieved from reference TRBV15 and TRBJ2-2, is DAMVIQNPRYQVTQFGKPVTLSCSQTLNHNVMYWYQQKSSQAPKLLFHYYDKDFNNEADTPDNFQSRRPNTSFCFLDIRSPGLGDTAMYLCATSSRLAGGRGELFFGEGSRLTVL.

CDR3 nucleotides: TGTGCCAGCAGTATGGGGACGGTCTCCTACAATGAGCAGTACTTC. Protein sequence: CASSMGTVSYNEQYF. The rearrangement uses TRBV7-2 and TRBJ2-1; perhaps D is TRBD1 or TRBD2 (5 bases each). The last part of the DNA fits TRBJ2-7 better; the J call may be wrong. The V gene's germline CDR1 is SGHTA and CDR2 FQGNSA. The CDR3 consists of 15 residues.

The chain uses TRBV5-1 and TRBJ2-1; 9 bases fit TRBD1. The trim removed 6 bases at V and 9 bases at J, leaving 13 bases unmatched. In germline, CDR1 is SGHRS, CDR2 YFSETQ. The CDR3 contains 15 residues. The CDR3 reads CASTPYVGTGREQFF. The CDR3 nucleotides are TGCGCCAGCACCCCTTATGTCGGGACAGGGCGTGAGCAGTTCTTC.

CDR3 DNA: TGTGCCTGGAGTTTACGACTGTACACCTACGAGCAGTACTTC. Amino acids: CAWSLRLYTYEQYF. The J gene is TRBJ2-7, the V gene TRBV30, with unresolved D. V dropped 2 bases and J dropped 2 bases, with 13 bases sitting between them. The CDR3 runs 14 residues. CDR1 GTSNPN and CDR2 SVGIG come from the germline V gene (reference sequence).